These T cell receptor beta chains were read from a single sample in a study of beta chain features in type 1 diabetes. The table came from immunoSEQ multiplex PCR; TCRdb's copy has only in-frame clones and leaves some out. The sample yields 250,000 to 300,000 clones, roughly an eighth seen once. Sample: naive CD4+ T cells from blood. These receptors all come from a man aged 25-45 years with type 1 diabetes. CDR3s include the opening cysteine and the closing phenylalanine or tryptophan. The D gene is left open where the match is weak. Some rows mark clone size as missing; the rest say once, few, many or name a class of expanded clone.

abundance	j_gene	v_gene	d_gene	CDR3nt	CDR3aa
few	TRBJ2-5	TRBV5-6	TRBD2	TGTGCCAGCAGCCAGCGACTAGCGGGAGGTCAAGAGACCCAGTACTTC	CASSQRLAGGQETQYF
-	TRBJ2-1	TRBV5-4	TRBD1	TGTGCCAGCAGCTTTTCGGGACAGGGGCCCTACAATGAGCAGTTCTTC	CASSFSGQGPYNEQFF
few	TRBJ2-3	TRBV11-2	TRBD1	TGTGCCAGCAGCTTTCTGGGAGGGACAGGGGCAACAGATACGCAGTATTTT	CASSFLGGTGATDTQYF
few	TRBJ2-5	TRBV7-2	TRBD2	TGTGCCAGCAGCCGTAGCACTAGCGGGGAGACCCAGTACTTC	CASSRSTSGETQYF
few	TRBJ2-1	TRBV7-9	TRBD1	TGTGCCAGCAGCCTCCGGGACAGGGGATTCGTCGGGCAGTTCTTC	CASSLRDRGFVGQFF
few	TRBJ2-3	TRBV29-1	TRBD1	TGCACCGCGAGGCAGGGGGCAGATACGCAGTATTTT	CTARQGADTQYF
few	TRBJ2-2	TRBV11-3	-	TGTGCCAGCAGCACTAGGAAAACCGGGGAGCTGTTTTTT	CASSTRKTGELFF
few	TRBJ2-2	TRBV7-7	-	TGTGCTAGCAGCTTCGATTATGGAGGCACCGGGGAGCTGTTTTTT	CASSFDYGGTGELFF
few	TRBJ2-1	TRBV5-6	TRBD1	TGTGCCAGCAGCCGGGACAGGGGTTTGAGCTACAATGAGCAGTTCTTC	CASSRDRGLSYNEQFF
-	TRBJ2-5	TRBV29-1	TRBD1	TGCAGCGTTGAAGGAGGGGGACAGGGCGTCGTGCAAGAGACCCAGTACTTC	CSVEGGGQGVVQETQYF
-	TRBJ2-3	TRBV30	TRBD2	TGTGCCTGGAGCCTAGGACTAGCGGGTAGCACAGATACGCAGTATTTT	CAWSLGLAGSTDTQYF
few	TRBJ2-7	TRBV20-1	-	TGCAGTGCTACTACTTGGTCCGAGCAGTACTTC	CSATTWSEQYF
few	TRBJ2-2	TRBV28	TRBD2	TGTGCCAGCCTAAACTCGGGGACTAGCGGAAACACCGGGGAGCTGTTTTTT	CASLNSGTSGNTGELFF
few	TRBJ2-1	TRBV28	-	TGTGCCAGCAGTCCACCCCTTGGCGGGCATACTTACAATGAGCAGTTCTTC	CASSPPLGGHTYNEQFF
few	TRBJ2-1	TRBV7-3	-	TGTGCCAGCAGCCAAGACTCTCCCTACAATGAGCAGTTCTTC	CASSQDSPYNEQFF
-	TRBJ1-2	TRBV5-6	-	TGTGCCAGCTCCCCCGGAGACCACTATGGCTACACCTTC	CASSPGDHYGYTF
-	TRBJ2-2	TRBV11-2	TRBD2	TGTGCCAGCACCAGCGGGACCTACGTCGGGGAGCTGTTTTTT	CASTSGTYVGELFF
-	TRBJ2-1	TRBV18	-	TGTGCCAGCTCACCACGAGTCGGCGGAACCAATGAGCAGTTCTTC	CASSPRVGGTNEQFF
-	TRBJ2-5	TRBV6-6	TRBD2	TGTGCCAGCAGCCGTGGACTAGCGGGTCGCCAAGAGACCCAGTACTTC	CASSRGLAGRQETQYF
few	TRBJ2-3	TRBV7-2	-	TGTGCCAGCAGCTTAGACTCAGATACGCAGTATTTT	CASSLDSDTQYF
few	TRBJ2-1	TRBV4-2	TRBD2	TGTGCCAGCAGCCAACCTAGCGGGAGCTCCTACAATGAGCAGTTCTTC	CASSQPSGSSYNEQFF
-	TRBJ2-1	TRBV14	TRBD2	TGTGCCAGCAGCCAAGGGCTATGGCGGTCGGGGGGGTATGAGCAGTTCTTC	CASSQGLWRSGGYEQFF
-	TRBJ1-1	TRBV6-1	TRBD1	TGTGCCAGCAGCGACAGGGCGAACACTGAAGCTTTCTTT	CASSDRANTEAFF
-	TRBJ2-3	TRBV7-9	-	TGTGCCAGCAGCACCACTACTCCCGGAGATACGCAGTATTTT	CASSTTTPGDTQYF
-	TRBJ2-7	TRBV9	-	TGTGCCAGCAGCGTACAGGGTAACGACGAGCAGTACTTC	CASSVQGNDEQYF
few	TRBJ2-7	TRBV28	TRBD2	TGTGCCAGCAGTATTCAAGCGGGAGGCAACGAGCAGTACTTC	CASSIQAGGNEQYF
few	TRBJ2-5	TRBV18	TRBD1	TGTGCCAGCTCACCACCACAGGGGGAGACCCAGTACTTC	CASSPPQGETQYF
-	TRBJ1-2	TRBV7-2	-	TGTGCCAGCAGCTTAGTCAGTAACTATGGCTACACCTTC	CASSLVSNYGYTF
few	TRBJ1-5	TRBV5-1	TRBD1	TGCGCCAGCAGCTTGGAGGGGGGGACAGGGGTTGACCAGCCCCAGCATTTT	CASSLEGGTGVDQPQHF
few	TRBJ2-3	TRBV10-3	-	TGTGCCATCCTGACGGGACTTAAAGACACAGATACGCAGTATTTT	CAILTGLKDTDTQYF
few	TRBJ1-5	TRBV9	-	TGTGCCAGCAGCGCGAGCCAGGGTAACAATCAGCCCCAGCATTTT	CASSASQGNNQPQHF
-	TRBJ2-5	TRBV27	TRBD2	TGTGCCAGCAGTCCCGGACTAGCTGATTACCAAGAGACCCAGTACTTC	CASSPGLADYQETQYF
few	TRBJ1-1	TRBV18	TRBD1	TGTGCCAGCTCACCATTCAGGGGGCAAGAGGCTGAAGCTTTCTTT	CASSPFRGQEAEAFF
few	TRBJ1-1	TRBV29-1	TRBD1	TGCAGCGTCCGGACAGGAGGATTGAACACTGAAGCTTTCTTT	CSVRTGGLNTEAFF
-	TRBJ1-5	TRBV6-1	TRBD1	TGTGCCAGCAGTCTGGGACAGAATAGCAATCAGCCCCAGCATTTT	CASSLGQNSNQPQHF
-	TRBJ2-7	TRBV21-1	-	TGTGCCAGCAGCAAAGTGGTCGGAGGGTACGACGAGCAGTACTTC	CASSKVVGGYDEQYF
-	TRBJ2-2	TRBV2	TRBD2	TGTGCCAGCAGCGGCCGGACTAGCGGAAAGAACACCGGGGAGCTGTTTTTT	CASSGRTSGKNTGELFF
-	TRBJ2-3	TRBV30	TRBD2	TGTGCCTACCAGCGGGACACAGATACGCAGTATTTT	CAYQRDTDTQYF
-	TRBJ1-1	TRBV10-3	-	TGTGCCATCAGTGAGTCGACTCAGGGGATCACTGAAGCTTTCTTT	CAISESTQGITEAFF
few	TRBJ1-4	TRBV7-2	-	TGTGCCAGCAGCCCAAGGGAGGGGGAAAAACTGTTTTTT	CASSPREGEKLFF
-	TRBJ2-5	TRBV19	-	TGTGCCAGTAGTACCACTCAGGGAAAAGAGACCCAGTACTTC	CASSTTQGKETQYF
few	TRBJ2-2	TRBV14	-	TGTGCCAGCAGTCAACAGGGTACCGGGGAGCTGTTTTTT	CASSQQGTGELFF
few	TRBJ2-5	TRBV6-6	TRBD1	TGTGCCAGCAGCGATACAGGGGAAGAGACCCAGTACTTC	CASSDTGEETQYF
-	TRBJ1-1	TRBV28	TRBD1	TGTGCCAGCAGTTTATCACAGGGGGCGCGGGAAGCTTTCTTT	CASSLSQGAREAFF
few	TRBJ2-7	TRBV5-4	-	TGTGCCAGCAGCTTGAGTGCAGGGGCCGGCGAGCAGTACTTC	CASSLSAGAGEQYF
few	TRBJ2-3	TRBV28	TRBD2	TGTGCCACCCTTGCGGGAGGTGTTGGCACAGATACGCAGTATTTT	CATLAGGVGTDTQYF
few	TRBJ2-7	TRBV7-2	TRBD1	TGTGCCAGCAGCCGAACCTCCGGGACAGCGTACGAGCAGTACTTC	CASSRTSGTAYEQYF
-	TRBJ2-1	TRBV7-3	-	TGTGCCAGCAGCTTAGTTTTCGGGAACTACAATGAGCAGTTCTTC	CASSLVFGNYNEQFF
few	TRBJ2-2	TRBV7-3	-	TGTGCCAGCAGCTTCGTAGAGTCCGGGGAGCTGTTTTTT	CASSFVESGELFF
-	TRBJ2-7	TRBV18	-	TGTGCCAGCTCACCTATTGGGACTCCCACTGGTGAGCAGTACTTC	CASSPIGTPTGEQYF
-	TRBJ2-1	TRBV29-1	-	TGCAGCGTGGAGATTGGCGATGAGCAGTTCTTC	CSVEIGDEQFF
few	TRBJ1-5	TRBV2	-	TGTGCCAGCACCGACGGGAATCAGCCCCAGCATTTT	CASTDGNQPQHF
few	TRBJ2-5	TRBV11-2	-	TGTGCCAGCAGCTCCACTAGAGAGACCCAGTACTTC	CASSSTRETQYF